This entry features one T cell receptor (beta chain) sequence. What it recognizes is unknown. Given a much more abundant clone one base away, this may be a read error. As the CDR3 is not closed by the conserved phenylalanine or tryptophan, this likely results from a read error. The data derive from a study of lung T cells in sarcoidosis with Löfgren's syndrome. TCRdb recomputed calls from the reads with MiXCR, one row per CDR3 protein. The sample records 15,000 to 25,000 distinct CDR3 sequences, about 21% being singletons. Points from the study as a whole: These T cells were suggested, not shown, to recognize a putative antigen. Multiple Löfgren's syndrome patients reportedly shared TRAV12-1 and TRBV2 CDR3 motifs. Versus controls, Löfgren's syndrome patients reportedly showed TRAV12-1 and TRBV2 as most expanded.

The length of the CDR3 is 14 residues. Germline CDR1 DFQATT, CDR2 SNEGSKA (reference sequence). The sequenced material came from CD4+ T cells from bronchoalveolar lavage. The chain links TRBV20-1 to TRBJ1-4; the D is unclear. The clonotype was recovered from a human donor with sarcoidosis (Löfgren's syndrome or another form), or a control subject (not recorded which). The chain's CDR3 is CIVPVGSGNEKLFI. The CDR3 DNA reads TGTATAGTCCCGGTGGGGTCTGGGAATGAAAAACTGTTTATT.